The 5 T cell receptor beta chains below were found in one sample sequenced in a study of circulating tumor DNA in untreated peripheral T-cell lymphoma (dated by TCRdb to about 2021). The library was built by means of the immunoSEQ multiplex PCR assay. TCRdb's version of the immuneACCESS table is confined to in-frame rearrangements and falls short of the full clone set. An unresolved V gene accounts for under half of the shortfall where checked; the remainder is of unknown origin. Present in this sample are approximately 8,900 clones, about 82% of which were seen just once. The ten largest clonotypes hold 2% to 2.5% of the sample. Sequences were obtained from tumor tissue. The receptors stem from a human donor with peripheral T-cell lymphoma.

As for this clone: Its ends do not fully match the called genes, so a read error is possible. The chain has TRBV18 and TRBJ1-2; D is possibly TRBD1 (6 bases). Germline lookup yields CDR1 KGHSH and CDR2 LQKENI. CDR3 size: 14 residues. The CDR3: CASLPLQGSYGYTF. The DNA of the CDR3 is TGTGCCAGCTTACCACTACAGGGATCCTATGGCTACACCTTC. The full variable domain, in which reference TRBV18 and TRBJ1-2 provide the parts outside the CDR3, is NAGVMQNPRHLVRRRGQEARLRCSPMKGHSHVYWYRQLPEEGLKFMVYLQKENIIDESGMPKERFSAEFPKEGPSILRIQQVVRGDSAAYFCASLPLQGSYGYTFGSGTRLTVV.

The rearrangement joins TRBV5-1 to TRBJ2-3, with unresolved D. From germline, CDR1 is SGHRS and CDR2 YFSETQ. V gave up 0 bases and J gave up 2 bases, with 7 bases separating them. The length of the CDR3 is 14 residues. DNA for the CDR3: TGCGCCAGCAGCTTGGGGCCTCACACAGATACGCAGTATTTT. This sequence encodes CASSLGPHTDTQYF. Using reference TRBV5-1 and TRBJ2-3 for the parts outside the CDR3, the full variable domain is KAGVTQTPRYLIKTRGQQVTLSCSPISGHRSVSWYQQTPGQGLQFLFEYFSETQRNKGNFPGRFSGRQFSNSRSEMNVSTLELGDSALYLCASSLGPHTDTQYFGPGTRLTVL.

The V gene is TRBV19, the J gene TRBJ1-1; unclear D gene. CDR1 is LNHDA and CDR2 is SQIVND in the germline V gene (reference sequence). V gave up 7 bases and J gave up 0 bases, with 9 bases separating them. This CDR3 contains 13 residues. The CDR3 DNA sequence: TGTGCCAGTATGCTGGGGATGAACACTGAAGCTTTCTTT. Amino acid sequence: CASMLGMNTEAFF.

The chain links TRBV19 to TRBJ1-5; D gene ambiguous. CDR1 LNHDA and CDR2 SQIVND come from the germline V gene (reference sequence). Between the trimmed V and J ends, which lost 11 bases and 7 bases, there was a span of 21 bases. CDR3 length: 14 residues. The CDR3 spells CASRRVAVGQPQHF. In DNA, the CDR3 is TGTGCCTCAAGGCGGGTGGCAGTGGGGCAGCCCCAGCATTTT.

Notes on this clone: A junction boundary mismatches the germline segment, possibly from a read error. V is TRBV6-4 and J is TRBJ1-2; D gene ambiguous. CDR1 is MRHNA, CDR2 SNTAGT, per germline. CDR3 length: 13 amino acids. The CDR3 DNA reads as TGTGCCAGCAGTTACTCGAATGGGTTTGGCTACACCTTC. It translates to CASSYSNGFGYTF.